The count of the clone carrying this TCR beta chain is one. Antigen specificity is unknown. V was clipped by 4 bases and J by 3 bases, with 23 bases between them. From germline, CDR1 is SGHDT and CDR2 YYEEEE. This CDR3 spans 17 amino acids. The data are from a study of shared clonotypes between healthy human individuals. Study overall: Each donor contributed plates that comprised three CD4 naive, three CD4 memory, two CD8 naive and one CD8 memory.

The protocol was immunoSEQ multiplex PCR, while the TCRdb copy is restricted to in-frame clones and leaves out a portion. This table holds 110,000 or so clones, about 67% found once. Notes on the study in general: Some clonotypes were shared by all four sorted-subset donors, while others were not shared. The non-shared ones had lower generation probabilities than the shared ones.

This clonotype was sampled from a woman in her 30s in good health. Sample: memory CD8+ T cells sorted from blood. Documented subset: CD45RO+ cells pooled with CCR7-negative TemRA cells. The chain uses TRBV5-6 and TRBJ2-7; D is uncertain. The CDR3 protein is CASSKSWQPTINYEQYF. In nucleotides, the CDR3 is TGTGCCAGCAGCAAATCATGGCAGCCAACTATAAACTACGAGCAGTACTTC.